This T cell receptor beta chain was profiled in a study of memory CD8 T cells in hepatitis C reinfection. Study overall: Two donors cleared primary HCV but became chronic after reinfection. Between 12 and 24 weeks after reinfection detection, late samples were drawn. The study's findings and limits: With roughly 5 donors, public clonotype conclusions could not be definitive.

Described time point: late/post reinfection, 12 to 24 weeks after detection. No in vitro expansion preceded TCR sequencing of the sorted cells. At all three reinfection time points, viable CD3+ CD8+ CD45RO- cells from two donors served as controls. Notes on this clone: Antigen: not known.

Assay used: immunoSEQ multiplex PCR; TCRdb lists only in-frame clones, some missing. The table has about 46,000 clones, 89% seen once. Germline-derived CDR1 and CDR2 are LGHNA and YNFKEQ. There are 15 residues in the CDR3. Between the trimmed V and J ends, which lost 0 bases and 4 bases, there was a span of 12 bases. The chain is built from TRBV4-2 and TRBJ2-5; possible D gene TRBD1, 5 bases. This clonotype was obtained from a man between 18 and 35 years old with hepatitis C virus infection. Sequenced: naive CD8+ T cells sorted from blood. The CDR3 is CASSQEGASPETQYF. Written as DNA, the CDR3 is TGTGCCAGCAGCCAAGAAGGGGCCAGCCCAGAGACCCAGTACTTC.